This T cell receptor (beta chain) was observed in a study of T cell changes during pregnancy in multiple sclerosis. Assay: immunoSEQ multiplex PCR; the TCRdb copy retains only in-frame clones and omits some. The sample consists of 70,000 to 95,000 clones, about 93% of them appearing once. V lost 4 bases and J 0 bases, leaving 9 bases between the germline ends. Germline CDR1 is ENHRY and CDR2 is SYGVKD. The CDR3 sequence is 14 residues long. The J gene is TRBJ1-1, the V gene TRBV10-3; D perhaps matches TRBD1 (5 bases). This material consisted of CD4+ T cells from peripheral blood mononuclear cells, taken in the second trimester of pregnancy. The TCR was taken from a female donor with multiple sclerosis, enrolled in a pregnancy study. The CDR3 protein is CAISGQPMNTEAFF. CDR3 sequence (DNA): TGTGCCATCAGTGGACAGCCTATGAACACTGAAGCTTTCTTT.